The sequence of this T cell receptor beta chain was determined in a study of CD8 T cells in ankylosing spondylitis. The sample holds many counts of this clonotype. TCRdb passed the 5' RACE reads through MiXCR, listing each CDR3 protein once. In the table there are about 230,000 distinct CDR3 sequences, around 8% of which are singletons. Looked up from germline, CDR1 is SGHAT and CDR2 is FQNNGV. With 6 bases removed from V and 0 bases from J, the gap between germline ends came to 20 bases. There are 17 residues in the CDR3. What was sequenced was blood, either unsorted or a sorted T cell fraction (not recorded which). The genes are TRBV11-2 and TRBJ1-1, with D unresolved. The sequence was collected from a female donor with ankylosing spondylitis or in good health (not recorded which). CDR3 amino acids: CASSYHRDVRVNTEAFF. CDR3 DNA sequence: TGTGCCAGCAGTTATCATCGGGATGTCAGAGTGAACACTGAAGCTTTCTTT.